A single TCR beta chain is shown here with its context. TCRdb's table, derived via immunoSEQ multiplex PCR, lists solely in-frame clones and lacks some. The sample lists some 98,000 clones, about 88% occurring once. This entry is derived from a study of cytomegalovirus exposure and HLA in healthy donors. Looked up from germline, CDR1 is SGHNT and CDR2 is YYREEE (reference sequence). The V and J ends lost 5 bases and 7 bases respectively, with 22 bases between them. The CDR3 consists of 15 residues. The sample was PBMCs. The genes are TRBV5-4 and TRBJ2-7; D is perhaps TRBD1 (7 bases). This TCR came from a man aged 18 to 29 in good health and CMV-seropositive. Written as DNA, the CDR3 is TGTGCCAGCAGTTCGGGCGGGACAGACGTTAAGGAGCAGTACTTC. Amino acid sequence: CASSSGGTDVKEQYF. Full variable domain (outside the CDR3, taken from reference TRBV5-4 and TRBJ2-7): ETGVTQSPTHLIKTRGQQVTLRCSSQSGHNTVSWYQQALGQGPQFIFQYYREEENGRGNFPPRFSGLQFPNYSSELNVNALELDDSALYLCASSSGGTDVKEQYFGPGTRLTVT.